Reported below is one T cell receptor beta chain. Its cognate antigen is unknown. The data were obtained in a study of T cell repertoires in cytomegalovirus infection. About the research overall: A matching HLA type, together with CMV infection, was signaled by public TCR beta signatures.

In TCRdb, the reads were re-called with MiXCR into one record per CDR3 protein. The repertoire includes some 400,000 distinct CDR3 sequences, about a sixth of them detected once, and under 9% sits in the top ten. The CDR3 loop spans 14 amino acids. The germline gives CDR1 SGHDT, CDR2 YYEEEE. The ends were cut back, 3 bases at V and 3 bases at J, with 12 bases in the middle. Overall study results and limits: Ex vivo, HLA-C-restricted CMV-specific TCR beta clonotypes prevailed over the rest of the response. Cumulative public TCR beta family frequency identified carriers of CMV plus the relevant HLA.

The rearrangement links TRBV5-6 to TRBJ2-5; TRBD1 or TRBD2 may be the D gene (5 bases each). The TCR originated in a human donor in good health (CMV status not recorded). Some clones in this sample may be carry-over from other donors' samples. The sequenced sample consisted of PBMCs. CDR3: CASSYPGTEETQYF. Written as DNA, the CDR3 is TGTGCCAGCAGCTACCCCGGGACGGAAGAGACCCAGTACTTC.